The 17 T cell receptor beta chains reported below all come from one sample, sequenced in a study of CD8+CD57+ T cells in acquired aplastic anemia. TCR beta VDJ and CDR3 profiling used genomic DNA as template. TCRdb reprocessed the reads via MiXCR and lists one record per CDR3 protein. This table has a few hundred thousand distinct CDR3 sequences, roughly 59% appearing once. Patients picked for sequencing had shown CD8+CD57+ cell expansion detected by flow cytometry. What was sequenced was sorted CD4+, CD8+, or CD8+CD57+ T cells (not recorded which) from PBMCs. The source of these receptors is a human donor with aplastic anemia.

This clonotype was found a few times. Germline and junction disagree at one end, which may indicate a read error. The rearrangement uses TRBV9 and TRBJ2-5, with D hard to call. The germline V gene has CDR1 SGDLS and CDR2 YYNGEE. The length of the CDR3 is 12 residues. The CDR3 sequence: CASSVDGETQYF. The DNA for the CDR3 is TGTGCTAGCAGCGTAGACGGAGAGACCCAGTACTTC.

V usage is TRBV7-2 and J usage is TRBJ1-2; D is unresolved. The CDR3 has 13 residues. V lost 5 bases and J lost 4, with 11 bases in between. Germline V gene lookup returns CDR1 SGHTA and CDR2 FQGNSA. CDR3 residues: CASSTREAYGYTF. The CDR3 region has the DNA TGTGCCAGCAGCACAAGGGAGGCCTATGGCTACACCTTC.

This clonotype was seen a single time. Since no conserved phenylalanine or tryptophan closes the CDR3, a read error is the likely cause. The chain couples TRBV6-4 to TRBJ2-1; perhaps D is TRBD1 or TRBD2 (5 bases each). The CDR3 runs 15 residues. The germline CDR1 and CDR2 sequences are MRHNA and SNTAGT. CDR3 DNA: TGTGCCAGCGGAAACCAATCGGGACCTAACAACGAGCAGTTCTAC. Protein: CASGNQSGPNNEQFY.

This clonotype appeared many times. The J gene is TRBJ2-3, the V gene TRBV20-1; a weak D match, TRBD1 (5 bases). The CDR3 loop spans 13 amino acids. V was trimmed by 5 bases and J by 1 base, leaving 10 bases between them. The germline CDR1 and CDR2 sequences are DFQATT and SNEGSKA (reference sequence). CDR3 residues: CSAYGRGTDTQYF. The CDR3 nucleotides read TGCAGTGCTTATGGCAGGGGCACAGATACGCAGTATTTT.

This chain uses TRBV2 with TRBJ2-5; TRBD2 aligns across 7 bases. This CDR3 region has 14 residues. Germline V gene sequence: CDR1 SNHLY, CDR2 FYNNEI. V lost 1 base to trimming and J lost 7 bases; unmatched junction nucleotides: 6. The CDR3 reads CASSEGGGLVTQYF. The CDR3 DNA follows: TGTGCCAGCAGTGAAGGCGGGGGTCTTGTGACCCAGTACTTC.

This clonotype was seen a single time. At one end, the junction sequence differs from germline, possibly due to a read error. The CDR3 loop reads CASSEDENTEAFF. The CDR3 DNA sequence: TGTGCCAGCAGTGAGGATGAGAACACTGAAGCTTTCTTT. This sequence joins TRBV10-1 and TRBJ1-1, with D unclear. The germline V gene has CDR1 WNHNN and CDR2 SYGVQD (reference sequence). The CDR3 spans 13 residues.

This clonotype appeared many times. The chain has TRBV19 and TRBJ1-5, with D possibly being TRBD1 (6 bases). Germline V CDR1 and CDR2: LNHDA, SQIVND (reference sequence). The V and J ends lost 1 base and 7 bases respectively, with 14 bases between them. The CDR3 totals 15 residues. CDR3 sequence (DNA): TGTGCCAGTAGTATAGGGGGGGCTAGGGAGCAGCCCCAGCATTTT. Encoded protein: CASSIGGAREQPQHF.

The table lists this clonotype with many counts. The chain recombines TRBV20-1 with TRBJ2-5; 9 bases fit TRBD2. There are 16 residues in the CDR3. V dropped 1 base and J dropped 5; count of bases not matched to a gene: 11. The germline V gene encodes CDR1 DFQATT and CDR2 SNEGSKA (reference sequence). Here the CDR3 DNA reads TGCAGTGCTAGAGGGGTAGCGGGGGTTCTGGGTGAGACCCAGTACTTC. Translated, it gives CSARGVAGVLGETQYF.

This clonotype was counted once. The chain carries TRBV7-3 and TRBJ2-7, with D maybe TRBD2 (6 bases). The CDR3 consists of 15 residues. CDR1 and CDR2 (germline): SGHTA, FQGTGA. V lost 6 bases to trimming and J lost 1 base, with 16 bases between them. CDR3 amino acids: CASSLGGSNSYEQYF. The CDR3 DNA reads TGTGCCAGCAGTTTGGGAGGCAGTAATTCCTACGAGCAGTACTTC.

The chain links TRBV20-1 to TRBJ1-5, with unresolved D. The CDR3 is made up of 12 amino acids. In germline, CDR1 is DFQATT, CDR2 SNEGSKA (reference sequence). The V end was cut by 3 bases, the J end by 7 bases, with 10 bases between. In DNA, the CDR3 is TGCAGTGCTAGTTGGGCAAGGCAGCCCCAGCATTTT. It is translated as CSASWARQPQHF.

There are many counts of this clonotype. V gene TRBV18 combines with J gene TRBJ2-5; D unclear. This CDR3 is built from 14 residues. Trimming cost V 3 bases and J 0 bases, with 8 bases left between them. Germline CDR1 is KGHSH and CDR2 is LQKENI. CDR3 sequence: CASSPSRHQETQYF. CDR3 coding DNA: TGTGCCAGCTCACCGTCCAGGCACCAAGAGACCCAGTACTTC.

About this clonotype itself: A much larger clone differs from this one at a single base, so this may be a read error. V is TRBV5-4 and J is TRBJ2-7; D may match TRBD1 or TRBD2 (5 bases each). V was cut by 0 bases and J by 5 bases, with 12 bases left in between. The CDR3 totals 14 residues. Germline V lookup: CDR1 SGHNT, CDR2 YYREEE (reference sequence). CDR3 region: CASSLVPGTHEQYF. CDR3 DNA: TGTGCCAGCAGCTTGGTCCCAGGGACCCACGAGCAGTACTTC.

The chain is built from TRBV5-1 and TRBJ2-7; the D gene is possibly TRBD1 (7 bases). Germline V gene lookup returns CDR1 SGHRS and CDR2 YFSETQ. CDR3 length: 13 amino acids. V lost 6 bases and J 6 bases, leaving 16 bases between the germline ends. The CDR3 nucleotides are TGCGCCAGCACCCTGGGTCAGGGGGGCGAGCAGTACTTC. This translates into CASTLGQGGEQYF.

This chain links TRBV12-3 or TRBV12-4 with TRBJ2-7, with D maybe TRBD1 (5 bases). This CDR3 region has 17 residues. Trimming removed 3 bases at V and 0 bases at J, with 18 bases between. The CDR3 sequence: CASSFAGLGYSSYEQYF. For the CDR3, the DNA is TGTGCCAGCAGTTTCGCAGGGCTGGGCTATAGCTCCTACGAGCAGTACTTC.

There are many counts of this clonotype. This chain connects TRBV5-4 to TRBJ2-5, with 9 bases matching TRBD1. Germline CDR1 reads SGHNT; CDR2 reads YYREEE (reference sequence). Trimming took 2 bases from V and 5 from J; bases not matched to a gene: 10. The CDR3 extends over 16 amino acids. The CDR3 DNA reads TGTGCCAGCAGCTTAAGGAGACAGGGGGTGACGGAGACCCAGTACTTC. This sequence encodes CASSLRRQGVTETQYF.

This clonotype was seen a single time. This chain connects TRBV10-1 to TRBJ1-3, with D hard to call. The V gene's germline CDR1 is WNHNN and CDR2 SYGVQD (reference sequence). There are 13 residues in the CDR3. With 7 bases removed from V and 4 bases from J, the gap between germline ends came to 11 bases. The CDR3 sequence: CASNVEWGNTIYF. The DNA for the CDR3 is TGCGCCAGCAATGTAGAGTGGGGAAACACCATATATTTT.

The chain joins TRBV2 to TRBJ1-6; D possibly corresponds to TRBD1 (5 bases). Germline-derived CDR1 and CDR2 are SNHLY and FYNNEI. V dropped 1 base and J dropped 9 bases, with 10 bases sitting between them. The CDR3 length is 14 residues. The DNA for the CDR3 is TGTGCCAGCAGTGAAGGGGGGTATGTTTCACCCCTCCACTTT. Translated: CASSEGGYVSPLHF.